This TCR beta chain stems from a study of graft-versus-host responses after intestinal transplantation (dated by TCRdb to 2020 to 2023). Broadly, across the study: Recipients received multivisceral, liver-intestinal, or isolated intestinal transplants. Every recipient was given anti-thymocyte globulin induction, followed by approximately 3 years of maintenance tacrolimus and steroids. After intestinal transplantation, graft-versus-host and host-versus-graft alloreactive T cell clones were followed in the graft, circulation and bone marrow using bulk TCR-beta CDR3 sequencing. Alloreactive clones were identified by sequencing pre-transplant mixed lymphocyte reaction products and comparing them with unstimulated pre-transplant donor and recipient T cells. A cohort of 20 to 25 intestinal transplant recipients, including one retransplant, was enrolled, and 3 patients lacking pretransplant specimens were excluded. Donor T cell macrochimerism was defined as a peak of at least 4% donor T cells among recipient peripheral blood mononuclear cells. Rather than going through the commercial service, samples from a few later patients were sequenced in-house on an Illumina MiSeq and processed with MiXCR. Results the study describes overall, beyond this receptor: Early after transplant, declines in HvG clones were associated with peak levels of circulating GvH clones. GvH clones turned up in recipient bone marrow, with some appearing earlier in ileal mucosa or blood, a pattern consistent with an intestinal mucosal origin. The relatively low number and heterogeneity of intestinal transplant patients limited the conclusions. High GvH to HvG T cell clonal ratios were observed in the allografts of patients with donor T cell macrochimerism.

The V end gives up 1 base and the J end 0 bases, leaving 5 bases in the junction not matched to a gene. The CDR3 runs 16 amino acids, cysteine and phenylalanine included. The read is trimmed to its CDR3 DNA, 48 bases read in frame from base 1. Per the germline V gene, SGHVS is the CDR1 and FNYEAQ is the CDR2. Blood samples were collected up to 4 times in the first month after transplant and then at least monthly when available. Turning to this clone: It lacks a known antigen. Nothing much larger sits one base from this clone, and base qualities are not available.

Library preparation used the immunoSEQ multiplex PCR assay. For most patients, high-throughput TCR-beta CDR3 sequencing of genomic DNA was performed by Adaptive Biotechnologies. As for the authors' bioinformatics: TCR sequencing data for 15 to 20 patients were retrieved from Adaptive's ImmunoSEQ software; a few other patients were processed with MiXCR and VDJtools. CDR3 nucleotide sequences shared by donor and recipient were removed because the origin of these sequences could not be assigned. Alloreactive clones required at least 2-fold expansion over unstimulated cells and minimum CFSE-low frequency of 0.002% (template counts) or 0.001% (read counts). Clones detected in sequenced pre-transplant spleen, lymph node, or MLR CFSE-low populations of the donor or recipient were defined as mappable. Cumulative frequency of alloreactive clones was calculated as a percentage of all sequences weighted by copy number. This is the immuneACCESS table as TCRdb keeps it, with only in-frame sequences that have V and J called. A part of the clones is gone; compared with another copy, unresolved V genes explain less than half, and the rest is unexplained. V, J and clone size are those of that table, while D and trimming were read from the DNA. The sample profile shows 95,000 or so clones; 75% to 95% of them were found once. The biggest ten clones account for about 16% of the sample.

In this chain, TRBV7-6 is recombined with TRBJ2-7; 8 bases in the middle match TRBD2. The sequencing here drew on PBMCs, taken 450 to 480 days after intestinal transplant. The sequence was obtained from a human patient who received an intestinal transplant, so some T cells may come from the graft donor. The CDR3: CASSLGPGGDSYEQYF. The DNA sequence follows: TGTGCCAGCAGCTTAGGCCCCGGGGGGGACTCCTACGAGCAGTACTTC.